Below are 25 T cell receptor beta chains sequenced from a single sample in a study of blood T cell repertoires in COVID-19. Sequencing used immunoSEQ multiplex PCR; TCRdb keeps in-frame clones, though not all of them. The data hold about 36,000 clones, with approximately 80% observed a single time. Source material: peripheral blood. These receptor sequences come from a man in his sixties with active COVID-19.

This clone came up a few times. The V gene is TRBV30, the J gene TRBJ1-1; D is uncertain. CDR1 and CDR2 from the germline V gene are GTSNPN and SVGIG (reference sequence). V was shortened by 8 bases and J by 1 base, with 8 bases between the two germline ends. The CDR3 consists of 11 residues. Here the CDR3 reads CAGGRNTEAFF. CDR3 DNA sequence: TGTGCCGGAGGGAGGAACACTGAAGCTTTCTTT.

The CDR3 DNA is TGTGCCAGCAGCGTAGGCACAACTAGCAATCAGCCCCAGCATTTT. As protein: CASSVGTTSNQPQHF. The chain combines TRBV9 with TRBJ1-5, with D uncertain. V shed 0 bases and J shed 0 bases, with 7 bases lying between them. The CDR3 consists of 15 residues. Germline V lookup: CDR1 SGDLS, CDR2 YYNGEE. Variable domain in full (rest from reference TRBV9 and TRBJ1-5): DSGVTQTPKHLITATGQRVTLRCSPRSGDLSVYWYQQSLDQGLQFLIQYYNGEERAKGNILERFSAQQFPDLHSELNLSSLELGDSALYFCASSVGTTSNQPQHFGDGTRLSIL.

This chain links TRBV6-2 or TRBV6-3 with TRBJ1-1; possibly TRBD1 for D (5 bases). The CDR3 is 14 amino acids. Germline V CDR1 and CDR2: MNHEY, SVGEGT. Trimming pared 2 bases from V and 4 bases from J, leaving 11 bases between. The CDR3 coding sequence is TGTGCCAGCAGTTACCGGCAGGGCGGCACTGAAGCTTTCTTT. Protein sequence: CASSYRQGGTEAFF.

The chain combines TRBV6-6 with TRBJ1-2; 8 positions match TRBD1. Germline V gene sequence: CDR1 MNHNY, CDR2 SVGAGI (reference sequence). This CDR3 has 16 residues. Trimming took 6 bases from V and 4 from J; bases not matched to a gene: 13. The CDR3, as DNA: TGTGCCAGCAGCGACCCACCAGGGGGCGCGGTCTATGGCTACACCTTC. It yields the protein CASSDPPGGAVYGYTF.

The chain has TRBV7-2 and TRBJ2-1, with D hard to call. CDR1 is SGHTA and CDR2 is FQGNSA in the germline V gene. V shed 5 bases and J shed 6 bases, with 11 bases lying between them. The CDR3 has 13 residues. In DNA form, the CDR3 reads TGTGCCAGCAGCACCGGCGGCATCAATGAGCAGTTCTTC. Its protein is CASSTGGINEQFF.

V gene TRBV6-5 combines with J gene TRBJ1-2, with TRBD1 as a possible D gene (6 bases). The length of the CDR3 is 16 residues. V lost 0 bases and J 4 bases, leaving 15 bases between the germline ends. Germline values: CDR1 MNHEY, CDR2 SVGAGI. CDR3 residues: CASSYSDRRASYGYTF. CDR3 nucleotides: TGTGCCAGCAGTTACTCAGACAGGAGAGCATCCTATGGCTACACCTTC.

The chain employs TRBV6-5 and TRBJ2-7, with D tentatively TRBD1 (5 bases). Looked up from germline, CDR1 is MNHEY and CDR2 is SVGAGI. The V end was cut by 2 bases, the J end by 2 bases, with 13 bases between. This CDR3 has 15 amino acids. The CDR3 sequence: CASSYGVGQTYEQYF. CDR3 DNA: TGTGCCAGCAGTTACGGGGTGGGGCAGACCTACGAGCAGTACTTC.

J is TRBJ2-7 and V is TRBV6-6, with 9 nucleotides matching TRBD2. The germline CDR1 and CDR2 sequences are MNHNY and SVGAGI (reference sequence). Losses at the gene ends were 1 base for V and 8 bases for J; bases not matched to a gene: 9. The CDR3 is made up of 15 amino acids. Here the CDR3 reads CASSYLGGRESKQYF. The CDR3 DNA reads TGTGCCAGCAGTTACTTGGGCGGGAGGGAGTCAAAGCAGTACTTC.

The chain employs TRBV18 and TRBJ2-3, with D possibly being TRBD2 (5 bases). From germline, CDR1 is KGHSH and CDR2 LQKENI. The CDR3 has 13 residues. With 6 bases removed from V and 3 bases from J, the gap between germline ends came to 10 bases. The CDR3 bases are TGTGCCAGCTCGGCCGGGATTACAGATACGCAGTATTTT. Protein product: CASSAGITDTQYF. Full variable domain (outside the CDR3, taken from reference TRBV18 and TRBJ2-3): NAGVMQNPRHLVRRRGQEARLRCSPMKGHSHVYWYRQLPEEGLKFMVYLQKENIIDESGMPKERFSAEFPKEGPSILRIQQVVRGDSAAYFCASSAGITDTQYFGPGTRLTVL.

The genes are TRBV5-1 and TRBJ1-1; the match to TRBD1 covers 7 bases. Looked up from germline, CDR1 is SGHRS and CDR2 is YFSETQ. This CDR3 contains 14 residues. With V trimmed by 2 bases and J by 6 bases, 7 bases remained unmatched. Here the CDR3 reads CASSLGTQGPEAFF. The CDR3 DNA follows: TGCGCCAGCAGCTTAGGGACACAGGGGCCTGAAGCTTTCTTT.

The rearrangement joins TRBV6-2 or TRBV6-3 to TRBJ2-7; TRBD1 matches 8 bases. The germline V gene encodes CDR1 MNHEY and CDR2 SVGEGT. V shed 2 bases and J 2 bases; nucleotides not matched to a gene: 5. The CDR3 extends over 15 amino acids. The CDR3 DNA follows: TGTGCCAGCAGTTACGGTTTACAGGGGGCCTACGAGCAGTACTTC. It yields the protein CASSYGLQGAYEQYF.

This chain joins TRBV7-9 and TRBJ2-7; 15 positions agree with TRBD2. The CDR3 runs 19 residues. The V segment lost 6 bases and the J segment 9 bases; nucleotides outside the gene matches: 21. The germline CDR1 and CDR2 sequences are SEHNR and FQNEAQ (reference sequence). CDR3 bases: TGTGCCAGCAGTCATCTTCCGGGACTAGCGGGGGGAGGGGCCCGGGTGCAGTACTTC. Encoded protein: CASSHLPGLAGGGARVQYF.

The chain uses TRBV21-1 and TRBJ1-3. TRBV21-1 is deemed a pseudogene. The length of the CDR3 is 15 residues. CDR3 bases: TGTGCCAGCAGCTTAGGCGGCGTAGGAGGAAACACCATATATTTT. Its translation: CASSLGGVGGNTIYF.

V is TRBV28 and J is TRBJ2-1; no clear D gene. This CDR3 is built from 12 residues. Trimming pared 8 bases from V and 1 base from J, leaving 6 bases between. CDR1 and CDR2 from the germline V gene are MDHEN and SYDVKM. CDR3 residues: CASRLSYNEQFF. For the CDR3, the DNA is TGTGCCAGCCGTCTATCCTACAATGAGCAGTTCTTC.

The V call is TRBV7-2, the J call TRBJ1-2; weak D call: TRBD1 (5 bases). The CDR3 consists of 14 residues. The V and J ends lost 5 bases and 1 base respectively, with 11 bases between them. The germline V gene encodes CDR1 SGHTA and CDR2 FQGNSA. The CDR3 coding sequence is TGTGCCAGCAGCCCTGACAGACTTAACTATGGCTACACCTTC. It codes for CASSPDRLNYGYTF.

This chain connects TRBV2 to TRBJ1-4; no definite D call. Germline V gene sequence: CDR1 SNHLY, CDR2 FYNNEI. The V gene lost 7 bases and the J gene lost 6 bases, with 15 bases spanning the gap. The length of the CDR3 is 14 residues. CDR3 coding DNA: TGTGCCAGCAAGGCCAGAGCGGCGGATGAAAAACTGTTTTTT. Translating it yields CASKARAADEKLFF.

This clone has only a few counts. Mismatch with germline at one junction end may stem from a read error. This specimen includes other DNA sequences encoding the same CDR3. The CDR3 here is CASSLGEGAYNEQFF. In DNA form, the CDR3 reads TGTGCTAGCAGCTTAGGTGAAGGGGCCTACAATGAGCAGTTCTTC. J is TRBJ2-1 and V is TRBV7-7, with D possibly TRBD1 on 5 matching bases. CDR1 is SSHAT and CDR2 is FNYEAQ in the germline V gene (reference sequence). This CDR3 is 15 amino acids long.

The CDR3 sequence is CATWTGLNEKLFF. DNA for the CDR3: TGTGCCACCTGGACAGGCCTTAATGAAAAACTGTTTTTT. The chain uses TRBV10-3 and TRBJ1-4; 7 bases map to TRBD1. Looked up from germline, CDR1 is ENHRY and CDR2 is SYGVKD. The CDR3 totals 13 residues. Trimming removed 10 bases from V and 4 bases from J; junction bases left unmatched: 6.

This CDR3 reads CAWPDRGSGNTIYF. CDR3 nucleotides: TGTGCCTGGCCGGACAGGGGGTCTGGAAACACCATATATTTT. This rearrangement joins TRBV30 to TRBJ1-3; TRBD1 matches at 10 bases. Germline lookup yields CDR1 GTSNPN and CDR2 SVGIG (reference sequence). Trimming at V came to 5 bases and at J to 1 base, leaving 2 bases not matched to a gene. This CDR3 comprises 14 residues.

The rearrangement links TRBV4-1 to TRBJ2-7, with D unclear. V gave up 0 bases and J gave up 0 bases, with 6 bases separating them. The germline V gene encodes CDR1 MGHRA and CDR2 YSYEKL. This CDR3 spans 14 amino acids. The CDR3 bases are TGCGCCAGCAGCCAAGAATACAACTCCTACGAGCAGTACTTC. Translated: CASSQEYNSYEQYF.

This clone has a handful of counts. The CDR3: CASSPNPGLAGDEQYF. The DNA for the CDR3 is TGTGCCAGCAGCCCTAACCCGGGACTAGCGGGAGATGAGCAGTACTTC. V usage is TRBV7-8 and J usage is TRBJ2-7; TRBD2 matches 14 bases. CDR1 is SGHVS, CDR2 FQNEAQ, per germline. The CDR3 extends over 16 amino acids. V was pared by 5 bases and J by 7 bases, with 10 bases of the junction left unmatched.

CDR3 DNA sequence: TGTGCCAGCAGTCCCCAGGGGAGGCTAGCGGCCGTCTCCTACGAGCAGTACTTC. Translated: CASSPQGRLAAVSYEQYF. This chain uses TRBV28 with TRBJ2-7; a possible D gene is TRBD2 (7 bases). From germline, CDR1 is MDHEN and CDR2 SYDVKM. Deletions cut 5 bases from V and 0 bases from J, with 23 bases between. CDR3 length equals 18 residues.

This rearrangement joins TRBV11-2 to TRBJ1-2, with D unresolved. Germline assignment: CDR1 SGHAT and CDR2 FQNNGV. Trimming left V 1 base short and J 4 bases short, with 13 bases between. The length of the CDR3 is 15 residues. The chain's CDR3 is CASSLGTGIPYGYTF. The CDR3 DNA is TGTGCCAGCAGCTTAGGGACGGGAATCCCCTATGGCTACACCTTC. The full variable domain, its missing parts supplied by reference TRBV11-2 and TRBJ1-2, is EAGVAQSPRYKIIEKRQSVAFWCNPISGHATLYWYQQILGQGPKLLIQFQNNGVVDDSQLPKDRFSAERLKGVDSTLKIQPAKLEDSAVYLCASSLGTGIPYGYTFGSGTRLTVV.

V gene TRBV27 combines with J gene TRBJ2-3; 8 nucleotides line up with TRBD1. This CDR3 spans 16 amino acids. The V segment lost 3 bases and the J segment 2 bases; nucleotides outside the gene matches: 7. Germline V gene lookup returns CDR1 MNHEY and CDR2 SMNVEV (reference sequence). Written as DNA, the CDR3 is TGTGCCAGCAGTTTCCTCGGGACAGGAGTCACAGATACGCAGTATTTT. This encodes CASSFLGTGVTDTQYF.

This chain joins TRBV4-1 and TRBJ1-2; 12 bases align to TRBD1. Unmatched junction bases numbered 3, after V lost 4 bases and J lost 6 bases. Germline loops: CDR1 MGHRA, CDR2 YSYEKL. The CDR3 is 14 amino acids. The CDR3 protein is CASSRDRGQDGYTF. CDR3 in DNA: TGCGCCAGCAGCCGGGACAGGGGGCAGGATGGCTACACCTTC.